The 2 T cell receptor beta chains below all came from one sample that was sequenced in a study of blood T cell repertoires in COVID-19. Produced via immunoSEQ multiplex PCR; TCRdb's table is partial and in-frame only. The sample includes nearly 250,000 clones, 85% of them seen just once. The sequencing sample was made of PBMCs or T cells enriched from blood (not recorded which). These receptor sequences come from a woman in her 50s with acute COVID-19.

The chain links TRBV18 to TRBJ1-4; 8 bases match TRBD1. With 4 bases clipped from V and 5 bases from J, the junction kept 6 bases outside the gene matches. Germline CDR1 KGHSH, CDR2 LQKENI. The CDR3 covers 15 residues. The CDR3 nucleotides read TGTGCCAGCTCACGTTCGGGACAGGAGAATGAAAAACTGTTTTTT. As protein: CASSRSGQENEKLFF.

This clone has just one count. The V gene is TRBV11-3, the J gene TRBJ1-1, with D perhaps TRBD1 (6 bases). Trimming stripped 1 base from V and 1 base from J, with 10 bases between. This CDR3 comprises 15 residues. Germline-derived CDR1 and CDR2 are SGHNT and YENEEA. The CDR3 region has the DNA TGTGCCAGCAGCTTAGCCGGACAGACGAACACTGAAGCTTTCTTT. Translation gives CASSLAGQTNTEAFF.